The 30 T cell receptor beta chains given below trace back to one sample, sequenced in a study of shared clonotypes between healthy human individuals. The repertoire was sequenced with immunoSEQ multiplex PCR; TCRdb's copy has only in-frame clones and lacks some. The data contain nearly 750,000 clones, 55% to 80% of them singletons. Sample: memory CD4+ T cells sorted from blood. Subset denoted: CD45RA-negative fraction. These receptors came from a woman aged 30 to 39 in good health.

V usage is TRBV5-6 and J usage is TRBJ2-2; D gene unclear. The CDR3 covers 16 residues. The V gene lost 1 base and the J gene lost 4 bases, with 14 bases spanning the gap. Germline V gene lookup returns CDR1 SGHDT and CDR2 YYEEEE. Here the CDR3 DNA reads TGTGCCAGCAGCTTGTATTCTTGGGGTCCCACCGGGGAGCTGTTTTTT. It translates to CASSLYSWGPTGELFF.

This clone was counted between two and nine times. The chain has TRBV27 and TRBJ1-1; tentative D call: TRBD1 (5 bases). This CDR3 has 12 residues. The V gene lost 4 bases and the J gene lost 8 bases, with 11 bases spanning the gap. Germline V gives CDR1 MNHEY, CDR2 SMNVEV (reference sequence). This CDR3 is CASSSPGREAFF. The CDR3 coding sequence is TGTGCCAGCAGTTCTCCGGGGCGAGAAGCTTTCTTT.

The chain joins TRBV29-1 to TRBJ1-4; no reliable D call. V lost 6 bases, J lost 3 bases, and 8 bases lay in between. The CDR3 totals 12 residues. The germline CDR1 and CDR2 sequences are SQVTM and ANQGSEA. This CDR3 is CSVKMANEKLFF. For the CDR3, the DNA is TGCAGCGTCAAAATGGCTAATGAAAAACTGTTTTTT.

The chain links TRBV7-6 to TRBJ2-1; D uncertain. V shed 1 base and J shed 3 bases, with 10 bases lying between them. Germline CDR1 and CDR2: SGHVS and FNYEAQ. The length of the CDR3 is 15 residues. The CDR3, as DNA: TGTGCCAGCAGCTTAGGCACGAGCAACTACAATGAGCAGTTCTTC. Translated, it gives CASSLGTSNYNEQFF.

This sequence joins TRBV11-2 and TRBJ1-1; D might be TRBD1 (6 bases). The germline gives CDR1 SGHAT, CDR2 FQNNGV. V dropped 1 base and J dropped 9 bases, with 21 bases sitting between them. CDR3 length equals 16 residues. CDR3 in amino acids: CASSLVGGVPREKAFF. The CDR3 region has the DNA TGTGCCAGCAGCTTAGTCGGGGGCGTTCCTCGTGAAAAAGCTTTCTTT.

The rearrangement joins TRBV28 to TRBJ2-7; TRBD1 aligns across 7 bases. V shed 10 bases, J shed 9 bases, and the junction held 12 bases outside the gene matches. Germline loops: CDR1 MDHEN, CDR2 SYDVKM. This CDR3 spans 12 amino acids. The CDR3: CATKGQAMGQYF. The DNA for the CDR3 is TGTGCCACCAAAGGACAGGCGATGGGGCAGTACTTC.

The chain has TRBV19 and TRBJ2-1; 8 bases fit TRBD1. Germline trimming cut 3 bases from V and 1 base from J; bases unmatched to any gene: 2. Germline CDR1 is LNHDA and CDR2 is SQIVND (reference sequence). The CDR3 has 15 amino acids. The CDR3 spells CASSMQGASYNEQFF. The CDR3 DNA is TGTGCCAGTAGTATGCAGGGGGCGTCCTACAATGAGCAGTTCTTC.

The chain combines TRBV4-1 with TRBJ2-7; TRBD2 matches 7 bases. V gave up 1 base and J gave up 6 bases; unmatched junction bases: 3. The CDR3 is made up of 13 amino acids. Germline CDR1 and CDR2: MGHRA and YSYEKL. DNA for the CDR3: TGCGCCAGCAGCCAAGTGGCGGGAGTCGAGCAGTACTTC. Translation gives CASSQVAGVEQYF.

The V call is TRBV14, the J call TRBJ2-7; 10 bases align to TRBD1. Unmatched junction bases numbered 11, after V lost 3 bases and J lost 6 bases. Germline V gene sequence: CDR1 SGHDN, CDR2 FVKESK. The CDR3 spans 16 residues. CDR3 DNA sequence: TGTGCCAGCAGCCACCAGGGGGGACAGGGGTCCCTCGAGCAGTACTTC. As protein: CASSHQGGQGSLEQYF.

This clone was detected once. The chain carries TRBV7-6 and TRBJ2-7, with D maybe TRBD1 (5 bases). Germline assignment: CDR1 SGHVS and CDR2 FNYEAQ. This CDR3 has 12 amino acids. Trimming pared 4 bases from V and 6 bases from J, leaving 10 bases between. DNA of the CDR3: TGTGCCAGCAGCTCGCAGGGTGGCGAGCAGTACTTC. This sequence encodes CASSSQGGEQYF.

V and J are TRBV15 and TRBJ2-3, with 9 nucleotides matching TRBD2. From germline, CDR1 is LNHNV and CDR2 YYDKDF (reference sequence). After removal of 0 bases from V and 6 bases from J, the junction contained 10 bases not matched to a gene. The CDR3 has 17 amino acids. In DNA, the CDR3 is TGTGCCACCAGCAGAGAAGTACTTAGCGGGAGATTCGATACGCAGTATTTT. As protein: CATSREVLSGRFDTQYF. Combining the CDR3 with reference TRBV15 and TRBJ2-3 gives the whole variable domain DAMVIQNPRYQVTQFGKPVTLSCSQTLNHNVMYWYQQKSSQAPKLLFHYYDKDFNNEADTPDNFQSRRPNTSFCFLDIRSPGLGDTAMYLCATSREVLSGRFDTQYFGPGTRLTVL.

The CDR3 region has the DNA TGTGCCAGCAGTTACTCTTGGGTCCAAAACACTGAAGCTTTCTTT. It codes for CASSYSWVQNTEAFF. This chain uses TRBV6-5 with TRBJ1-1; no firm D call. Germline CDR1 MNHEY, CDR2 SVGAGI. The CDR3 sequence is 15 residues long. V gave up 0 bases and J gave up 2 bases, with 10 bases separating them.

The chain links TRBV5-8 to TRBJ2-3, with D hard to call. CDR3 length equals 13 residues. V lost 4 bases, J lost 3 bases, and 9 bases lay in between. Germline assignment: CDR1 SGHTS and CDR2 YDEGEE. CDR3 nucleotide sequence: TGTGCCAGCAGCATGTGGTCGACAGATACGCAGTATTTT. This encodes CASSMWSTDTQYF.

The chain uses TRBV5-1 and TRBJ2-7; weak D call: TRBD2 (6 bases). The ends were cut back, 0 bases at V and 7 bases at J, with 8 bases in the middle. The CDR3 is 12 amino acids. Germline V gives CDR1 SGHRS, CDR2 YFSETQ. The CDR3 DNA reads as TGCGCCAGCAGCTTGGAAGGGAGGGAGCAGTACTTC. This encodes CASSLEGREQYF.

V and J are TRBV28 and TRBJ1-1, with D hard to call. The V and J ends lost 10 bases and 5 bases respectively, with 11 bases between them. CDR1 and CDR2 (germline): MDHEN, SYDVKM. The CDR3 loop spans 11 amino acids. For the CDR3, the DNA is TGTGCCACCCGCTCGGTTACTGAAGCTTTCTTT. Translating it yields CATRSVTEAFF.

As regards this clone: Other DNA variants within this sample encode the same CDR3. V gene TRBV29-1 combines with J gene TRBJ2-3, with D possibly being TRBD2 (6 bases). Trimming took off 3 bases at V and 0 bases at J, with 7 bases between the two ends. Looked up from germline, CDR1 is SQVTM and CDR2 is ANQGSEA. CDR3 length equals 13 residues. CDR3 nucleotides: TGCAGCGTTGACCGGGGGAGCACAGATACGCAGTATTTT. Protein product: CSVDRGSTDTQYF.

The genes are TRBV7-8 and TRBJ2-7, with 8 bases fitting TRBD2. Looked up from germline, CDR1 is SGHVS and CDR2 is FQNEAQ. V shed 3 bases and J 7 bases; nucleotides not matched to a gene: 8. The CDR3 spans 14 residues. The CDR3 sequence: CASSFRVAGSEQYF. In nucleotides, the CDR3 is TGTGCCAGCAGCTTTAGGGTAGCGGGAAGTGAGCAGTACTTC.

This clone has a handful of counts. This sequence joins TRBV6-1 and TRBJ1-1; weak D call: TRBD1 (6 bases). Trimming cost V 3 bases and J 9 bases, with 11 bases left between them. This CDR3 has 12 amino acids. CDR1 MNHNS and CDR2 SASEGT come from the germline V gene. CDR3 loop: CASSEGTPKAFF. The DNA of the CDR3 is TGTGCCAGCAGTGAGGGGACACCAAAAGCTTTCTTT.

The chain joins TRBV6-6 to TRBJ1-5, with D possibly TRBD1 on 5 matching bases. V was pared by 1 base and J by 5 bases, with 15 bases between. Per the germline V gene, CDR1 is MNHNY and CDR2 is SVGAGI (reference sequence). The CDR3 spans 16 residues. CDR3 loop: CASSYWGGGVDQPQHF. In DNA form, the CDR3 reads TGTGCCAGCAGTTACTGGGGCGGGGGGGTCGATCAGCCCCAGCATTTT.

This clone has just a few counts. This chain uses TRBV5-1 with TRBJ2-2; D remains unclear. The germline CDR1 and CDR2 sequences are SGHRS and YFSETQ. V shed 0 bases and J shed 6 bases, with 12 bases lying between them. The CDR3 runs 15 residues. This CDR3 is CASSLAGAGPGELFF. The DNA for the CDR3 is TGCGCCAGCAGCTTGGCCGGCGCCGGGCCCGGGGAGCTGTTTTTT.

The rearrangement links TRBV7-6 to TRBJ2-5; 9 bases align to TRBD2. The germline V gene encodes CDR1 SGHVS and CDR2 FNYEAQ. The ends lost 5 bases at V and 1 base at J; junction bases unmatched: 8. The CDR3 runs to 16 residues. The CDR3 loop is CASSPLAGTLQETQYF. DNA for the CDR3: TGTGCCAGCAGCCCACTAGCGGGCACTCTCCAAGAGACCCAGTACTTC.

This clone appeared once. The chain uses TRBV6-1 and TRBJ2-3, with 9 bases identical to TRBD1. The CDR3 runs 15 residues. Germline assignment: CDR1 MNHNS and CDR2 SASEGT. V shed 5 bases, J shed 3 bases, and the junction held 6 bases outside the gene matches. For the CDR3, the DNA is TGTGCCAGCAGTACCCGGGACAGGGTGACAGATACGCAGTATTTT. It translates to CASSTRDRVTDTQYF.

This rearrangement joins TRBV19 to TRBJ1-2, with D maybe TRBD1 (5 bases). Trimming left V 4 bases short and J 6 bases short, with 15 bases between. The CDR3 totals 14 residues. Germline V lookup: CDR1 LNHDA, CDR2 SQIVND (reference sequence). The CDR3 region has the DNA TGTGCCAGTAGTAGGGATCCGGGACGGAATGGCTACACCTTC. This sequence encodes CASSRDPGRNGYTF.

The chain uses TRBV11-2 and TRBJ2-5; D unresolved. Germline values: CDR1 SGHAT, CDR2 FQNNGV. The CDR3 covers 12 residues. Trimming removed 1 base from V and 4 bases from J, with 4 bases in between. Written as DNA, the CDR3 is TGTGCCAGCAGCTTAGCGGGAGAGACCCAGTACTTC. It encodes CASSLAGETQYF.

The V call is TRBV9, the J call TRBJ2-7, with 9 bases lining up with TRBD2. The junction had 1 base not matched to a gene; V was cut back by 0 bases and J by 0 bases. CDR3 size: 15 residues. Looked up from germline, CDR1 is SGDLS and CDR2 is YYNGEE. The chain's CDR3 is CASSVDSGGSYEQYF. The DNA of the CDR3 is TGTGCCAGCAGCGTAGATAGCGGGGGCTCCTACGAGCAGTACTTC.

This chain uses TRBV5-4 with TRBJ1-1; D is undetermined. The CDR3 consists of 14 residues. Between the trimmed V and J ends, which lost 1 base and 1 base, there was a span of 8 bases. Germline values: CDR1 SGHNT, CDR2 YYREEE (reference sequence). The CDR3 reads CASSLKKGNTEAFF. The CDR3, as DNA: TGTGCCAGCAGCTTGAAGAAGGGGAACACTGAAGCTTTCTTT.

The genes are TRBV28 and TRBJ2-1, with 9 nucleotides matching TRBD2. The germline V gene has CDR1 MDHEN and CDR2 SYDVKM. The V and J ends lost 5 bases and 0 bases, in that order; junction bases with no gene match: 14. The CDR3 loop spans 19 amino acids. The CDR3 loop is CASSPNTGSGGRSYNEQFF. The CDR3 DNA sequence: TGTGCCAGCAGTCCAAATACCGGTAGCGGGGGCCGCTCCTACAATGAGCAGTTCTTC.

This clone has only one observation. The chain is built from TRBV29-1 and TRBJ1-2; D remains ambiguous. V was clipped by 2 bases and J by 0 bases, with 7 bases between them. Germline loops: CDR1 SQVTM, CDR2 ANQGSEA. The CDR3 sequence is 13 residues long. CDR3 sequence reads: CSVEQEANYGYTF. CDR3 coding DNA: TGCAGCGTTGAACAGGAAGCTAACTATGGCTACACCTTC.

The V and J genes are TRBV30 and TRBJ2-5, with unresolved D. V dropped 2 bases and J dropped 2 bases, with 9 bases sitting between them. Germline CDR1 and CDR2: GTSNPN and SVGIG (reference sequence). The CDR3 is made up of 13 amino acids. CDR3 region: CAWSLHTQETQYF. The DNA for the CDR3 is TGTGCCTGGAGTCTTCACACACAAGAGACCCAGTACTTC.

The chain combines TRBV19 with TRBJ2-3, with 7 positions matching TRBD1. The CDR3 totals 16 residues. V dropped 5 bases and J dropped 6; count of bases not matched to a gene: 14. CDR1 and CDR2 from the germline V gene are LNHDA and SQIVND (reference sequence). DNA for the CDR3: TGTGCCAGTAGTGCCCCCCGGGACAGTAGGAGGGATACGCAGTATTTT. Protein: CASSAPRDSRRDTQYF.